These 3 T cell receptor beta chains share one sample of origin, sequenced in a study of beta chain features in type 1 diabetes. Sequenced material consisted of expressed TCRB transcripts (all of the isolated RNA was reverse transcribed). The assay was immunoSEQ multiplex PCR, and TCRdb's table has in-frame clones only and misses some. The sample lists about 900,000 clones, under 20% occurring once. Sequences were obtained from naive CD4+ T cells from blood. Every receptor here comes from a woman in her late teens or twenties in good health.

The CDR3, as DNA: TGTGCCAGCACCCCCCGGGGCACAGATACGCAGTATTTT. Encoded protein: CASTPRGTDTQYF. V is TRBV7-2 and J is TRBJ2-3; D remains ambiguous. With 7 bases removed from V and 1 base from J, the gap between germline ends came to 9 bases. Looked up from germline, CDR1 is SGHTA and CDR2 is FQGNSA. The CDR3 length is 13 residues.

CDR3 protein: CASATGSSGNTIYF. The CDR3 DNA reads TGTGCCAGCGCGACAGGGAGCTCTGGAAACACCATATATTTT. V is TRBV18 and J is TRBJ1-3; 7 bases are a match to TRBD1. Germline V gives CDR1 KGHSH, CDR2 LQKENI. V was clipped by 8 bases and J by 0 bases; unmatched bases: 4. The CDR3 totals 14 residues.

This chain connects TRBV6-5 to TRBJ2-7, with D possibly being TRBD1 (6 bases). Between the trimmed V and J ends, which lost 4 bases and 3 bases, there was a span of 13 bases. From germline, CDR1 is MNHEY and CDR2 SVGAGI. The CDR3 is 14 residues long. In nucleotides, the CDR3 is TGTGCCAGCAGTTCAGGGGCTTTTCTCTACGAGCAGTACTTC. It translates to CASSSGAFLYEQYF.